These 10 T cell receptor beta chains originate from one sample sequenced in a study of blood T cell repertoires in COVID-19. This table comes from immunoSEQ multiplex PCR, and its TCRdb copy is limited to in-frame clones, with some not included. The sample records a few hundred thousand clones, 70% to 90% being singletons. The sample consisted of peripheral blood. The receptor set was obtained from a woman aged 60-75 years with acute or convalescent COVID-19.

The chain uses TRBV28 and TRBJ1-1; TRBD1 is a possible D gene (6 bases). V lost 4 bases and J 4 bases, leaving 19 bases between the germline ends. Looked up from germline, CDR1 is MDHEN and CDR2 is SYDVKM. The CDR3 length is 16 residues. CDR3 in amino acids: CASSYGGARGSTEAFF. For the CDR3, the DNA is TGTGCCAGCAGTTATGGGGGGGCGCGCGGAAGCACTGAAGCTTTCTTT. Full variable domain (remainder filled in from reference TRBV28 and TRBJ1-1): DVKVTQSSRYLVKRTGEKVFLECVQDMDHENMFWYRQDPGLGLRLIYFSYDVKMKEKGDIPEGYSVSREKKERFSLILESASTNQTSMYLCASSYGGARGSTEAFFGQGTRLTVV.

V usage is TRBV4-1 and J usage is TRBJ2-1; 14 bases map to TRBD2. Germline values: CDR1 MGHRA, CDR2 YSYEKL. V gave up 3 bases and J gave up 7 bases; unmatched junction bases: 8. The CDR3 spans 17 residues. CDR3 sequence (DNA): TGCGCCAGCAGCCAGCGACTAGCGGGAGGGGGTGGTAATGAGCAGTTCTTC. This encodes CASSQRLAGGGGNEQFF.

The rearrangement joins TRBV7-2 to TRBJ2-7, with no clear D. Germline loops: CDR1 SGHTA, CDR2 FQGNSA. The CDR3 has 13 amino acids. V gave up 1 base and J gave up 9 bases, with 13 bases separating them. The CDR3 loop is CASSLGAGSVQYF. As DNA, the CDR3 is TGTGCCAGCAGCTTAGGCGCAGGATCTGTGCAGTACTTC.

The chain combines TRBV7-9 with TRBJ2-3; unclear D gene. CDR1 is SEHNR, CDR2 FQNEAQ, per germline (reference sequence). The CDR3 is 12 residues long. The V and J ends lost 4 bases and 2 bases respectively, with 4 bases between them. The CDR3 region is CASSYLTDTQYF. CDR3 coding DNA: TGTGCCAGCAGCTATCTCACAGATACGCAGTATTTT.

This chain uses TRBV28 with TRBJ2-1, with 7 positions matching TRBD2. The V and J ends lost 5 bases and 2 bases, in that order; junction bases with no gene match: 6. The CDR3 loop spans 15 amino acids. The germline V gene has CDR1 MDHEN and CDR2 SYDVKM. CDR3 DNA: TGTGCCAGCAGTGCTGGCGGGAGAACCTACAATGAGCAGTTCTTC. Translating gives CASSAGGRTYNEQFF.

The V and J genes are TRBV4-2 and TRBJ2-7, with 9 bases that match TRBD2. Germline trimming cut 0 bases from V and 4 bases from J; bases unmatched to any gene: 7. Germline lookup yields CDR1 LGHNA and CDR2 YNFKEQ. The CDR3 loop spans 16 amino acids. CDR3 coding DNA: TGTGCCAGCAGCCAAGAGGTGAGCGGGGGGACTTACGAGCAGTACTTC. This gives the protein CASSQEVSGGTYEQYF.

The chain couples TRBV28 to TRBJ1-5, with D unresolved. Germline V gene data show CDR1 as MDHEN and CDR2 as SYDVKM. Trimming stripped 7 bases from V and 2 bases from J, with 6 bases between. This CDR3 is 12 amino acids long. CDR3 nucleotides: TGTGCCAGCAAGTCGGGCAATCAGCCCCAGCATTTT. It encodes CASKSGNQPQHF.

The rearrangement uses TRBV2 and TRBJ2-7, with a tentative D call TRBD2 (5 bases). The CDR3 consists of 12 residues. Trimming took 4 bases from V and 3 from J, leaving 7 bases between them. CDR1 SNHLY and CDR2 FYNNEI come from the germline V gene. CDR3 sequence: CASSASRYEQYF. CDR3 in DNA: TGTGCCAGCAGTGCTAGCCGCTACGAGCAGTACTTC.

The chain employs TRBV3-1 (or the pseudogene TRBV3-2) and TRBJ1-5; D call uncertain. The CDR3 runs to 14 residues. The V end was cut by 5 bases, the J end by 0 bases, with 8 bases between. Germline values: CDR1 LGHDT, CDR2 YNNKEL (reference sequence). The CDR3 sequence: CASSDTDSNQPQHF. The CDR3 DNA follows: TGTGCCAGCAGCGACACTGATAGCAATCAGCCCCAGCATTTT.

V gene TRBV18 combines with J gene TRBJ1-2; 7 nucleotides align to TRBD1. Germline CDR1 KGHSH, CDR2 LQKENI. The V gene end was trimmed by 4 bases and the J gene end by 8 bases; junction bases not matched to a gene: 7. This CDR3 has 13 residues. CDR3 residues: CASSQQGVAGYTF. The CDR3 DNA reads as TGTGCCAGCTCACAGCAGGGGGTGGCAGGCTACACCTTC.